This T cell receptor (beta chain) came from a study of blood T cells in healthy people across ages. Healthy individuals of Caucasian origin from Russia, aged about 6 to 95, served as donors. Then a second PCR, running roughly 7 to 11 cycles, was carried out with a sample-barcoded 5' primer and a J-beta primer mix. Using its own MiXCR run on the 5' RACE reads, TCRdb lists one record per CDR3 protein. This sample yields roughly 1,800,000 distinct CDR3 sequences, of which 49% are seen a single time; around 2.1% belongs to the top ten. Looked up from germline, CDR1 is ENHRY and CDR2 is SYGVKD. With 6 bases clipped from V and 3 bases from J, the junction kept 10 bases outside the gene matches. The CDR3 is made up of 16 amino acids.

The sequencing input was blood. This sequence was found in a woman aged 35 to 49 in good health. The genes are TRBV10-3 and TRBJ2-5, with 10 bases fitting TRBD1. The CDR3 DNA is TGTGCCATCAGACAACCTTTGGGACAGGGGAAAGAGACCCAGTACTTC. Translated: CAIRQPLGQGKETQYF.